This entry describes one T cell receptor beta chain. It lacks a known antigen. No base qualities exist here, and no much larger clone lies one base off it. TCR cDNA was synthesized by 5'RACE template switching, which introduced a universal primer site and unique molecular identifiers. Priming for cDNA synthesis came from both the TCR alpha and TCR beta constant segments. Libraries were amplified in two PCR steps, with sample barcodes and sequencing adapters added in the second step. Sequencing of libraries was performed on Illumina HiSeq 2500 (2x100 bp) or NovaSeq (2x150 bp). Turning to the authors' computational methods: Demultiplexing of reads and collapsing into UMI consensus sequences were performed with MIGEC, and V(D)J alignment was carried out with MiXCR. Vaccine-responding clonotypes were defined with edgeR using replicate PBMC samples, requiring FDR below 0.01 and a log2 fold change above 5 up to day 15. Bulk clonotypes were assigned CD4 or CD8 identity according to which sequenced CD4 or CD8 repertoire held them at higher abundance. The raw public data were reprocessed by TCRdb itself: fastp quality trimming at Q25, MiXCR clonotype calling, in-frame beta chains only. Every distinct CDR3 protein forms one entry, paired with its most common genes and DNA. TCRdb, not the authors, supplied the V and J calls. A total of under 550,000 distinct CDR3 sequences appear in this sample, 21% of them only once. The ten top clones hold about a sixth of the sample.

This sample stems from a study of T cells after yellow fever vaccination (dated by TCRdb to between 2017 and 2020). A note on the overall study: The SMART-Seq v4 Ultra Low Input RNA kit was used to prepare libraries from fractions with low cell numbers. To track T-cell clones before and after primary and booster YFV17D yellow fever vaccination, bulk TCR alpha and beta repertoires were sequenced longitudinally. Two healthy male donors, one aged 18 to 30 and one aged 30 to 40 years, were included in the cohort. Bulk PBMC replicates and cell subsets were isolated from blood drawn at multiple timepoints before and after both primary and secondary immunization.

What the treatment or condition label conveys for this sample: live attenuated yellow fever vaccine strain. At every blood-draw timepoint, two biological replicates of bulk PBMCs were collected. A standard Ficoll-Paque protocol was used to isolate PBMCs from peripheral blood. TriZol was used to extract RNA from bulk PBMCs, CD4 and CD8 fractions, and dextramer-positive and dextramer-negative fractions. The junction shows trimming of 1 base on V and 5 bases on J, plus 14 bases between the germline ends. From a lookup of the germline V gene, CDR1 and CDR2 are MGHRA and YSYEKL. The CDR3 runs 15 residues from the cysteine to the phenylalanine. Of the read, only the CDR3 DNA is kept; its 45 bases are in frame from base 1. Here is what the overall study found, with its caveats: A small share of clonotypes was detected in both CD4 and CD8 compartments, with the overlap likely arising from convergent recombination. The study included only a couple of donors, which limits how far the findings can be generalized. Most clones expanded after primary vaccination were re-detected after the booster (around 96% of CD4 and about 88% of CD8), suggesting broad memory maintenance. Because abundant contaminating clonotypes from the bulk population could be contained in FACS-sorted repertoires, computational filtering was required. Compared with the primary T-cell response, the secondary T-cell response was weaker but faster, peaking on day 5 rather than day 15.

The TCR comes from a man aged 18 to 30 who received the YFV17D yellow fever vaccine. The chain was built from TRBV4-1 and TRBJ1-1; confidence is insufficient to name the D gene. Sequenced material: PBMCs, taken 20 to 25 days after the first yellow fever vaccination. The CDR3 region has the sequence CASSQVTWERTEAFF. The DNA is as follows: TGCGCCAGCAGCCAAGTCACTTGGGAGAGGACTGAAGCTTTCTTT.